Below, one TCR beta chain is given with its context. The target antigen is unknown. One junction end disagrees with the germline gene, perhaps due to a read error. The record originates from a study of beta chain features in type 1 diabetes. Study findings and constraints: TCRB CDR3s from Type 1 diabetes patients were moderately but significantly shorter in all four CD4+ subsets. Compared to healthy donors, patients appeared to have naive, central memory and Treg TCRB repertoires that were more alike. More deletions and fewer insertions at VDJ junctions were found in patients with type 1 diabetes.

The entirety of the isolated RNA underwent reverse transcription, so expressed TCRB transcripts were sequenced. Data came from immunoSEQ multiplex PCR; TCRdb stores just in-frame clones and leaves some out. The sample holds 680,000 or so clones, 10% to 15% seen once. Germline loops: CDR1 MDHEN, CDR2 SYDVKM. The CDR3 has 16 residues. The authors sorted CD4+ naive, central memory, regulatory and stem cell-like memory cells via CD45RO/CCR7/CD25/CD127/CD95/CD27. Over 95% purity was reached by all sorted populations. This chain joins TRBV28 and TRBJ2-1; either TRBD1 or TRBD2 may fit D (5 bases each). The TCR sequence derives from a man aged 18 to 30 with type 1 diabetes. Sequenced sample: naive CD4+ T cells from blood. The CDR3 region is CASSLSWGRGHNEQFF. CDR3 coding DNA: TGTGCCAGCAGCTTATCGTGGGGTCGGGGCCACAATGAGCAGTTCTTC.